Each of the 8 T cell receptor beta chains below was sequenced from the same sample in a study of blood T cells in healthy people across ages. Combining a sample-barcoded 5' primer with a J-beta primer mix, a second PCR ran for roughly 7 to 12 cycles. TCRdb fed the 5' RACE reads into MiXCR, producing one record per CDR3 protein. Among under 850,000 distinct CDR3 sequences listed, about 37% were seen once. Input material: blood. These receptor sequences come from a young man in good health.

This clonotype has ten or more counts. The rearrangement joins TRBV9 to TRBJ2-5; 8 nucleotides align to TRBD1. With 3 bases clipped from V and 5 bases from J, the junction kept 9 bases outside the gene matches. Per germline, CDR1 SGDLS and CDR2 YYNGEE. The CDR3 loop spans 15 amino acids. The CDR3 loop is CASSAQTGERETQYF. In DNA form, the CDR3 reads TGTGCCAGCAGCGCCCAGACAGGGGAGAGGGAGACCCAGTACTTC.

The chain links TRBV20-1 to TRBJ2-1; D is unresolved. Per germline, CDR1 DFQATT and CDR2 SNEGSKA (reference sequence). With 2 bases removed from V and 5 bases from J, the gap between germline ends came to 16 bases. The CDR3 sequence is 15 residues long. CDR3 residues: CSARLVAPGDNEQFF. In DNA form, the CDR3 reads TGCAGTGCTAGATTGGTCGCCCCAGGTGACAATGAGCAGTTCTTC.

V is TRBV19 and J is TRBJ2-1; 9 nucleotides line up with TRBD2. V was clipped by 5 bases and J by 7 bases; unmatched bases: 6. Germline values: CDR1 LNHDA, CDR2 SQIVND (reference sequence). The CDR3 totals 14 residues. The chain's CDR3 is CASSPIAGVNEQFF. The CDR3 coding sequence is TGTGCCAGTAGTCCTATAGCGGGAGTAAATGAGCAGTTCTTC.

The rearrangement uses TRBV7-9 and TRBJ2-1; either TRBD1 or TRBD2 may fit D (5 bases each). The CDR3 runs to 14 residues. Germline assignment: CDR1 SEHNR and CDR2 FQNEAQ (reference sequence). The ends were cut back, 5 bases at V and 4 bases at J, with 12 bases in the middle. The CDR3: CASSTRDRYNEQFF. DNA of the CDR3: TGTGCCAGCAGCACCCGGGACCGTTACAATGAGCAGTTCTTC.

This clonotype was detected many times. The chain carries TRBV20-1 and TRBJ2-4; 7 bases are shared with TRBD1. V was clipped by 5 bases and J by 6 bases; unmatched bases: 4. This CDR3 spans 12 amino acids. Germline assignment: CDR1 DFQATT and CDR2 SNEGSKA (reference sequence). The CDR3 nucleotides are TGCAGTGCTTTGGCAGGGGGAAACATTCAGTACTTC. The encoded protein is CSALAGGNIQYF.

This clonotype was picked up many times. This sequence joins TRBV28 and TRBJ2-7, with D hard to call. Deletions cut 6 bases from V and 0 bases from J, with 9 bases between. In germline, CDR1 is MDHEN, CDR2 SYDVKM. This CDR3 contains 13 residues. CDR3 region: CASSSENSYEQYF. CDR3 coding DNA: TGTGCCAGCAGCTCGGAGAACTCCTACGAGCAGTACTTC. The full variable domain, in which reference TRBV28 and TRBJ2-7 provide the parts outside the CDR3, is DVKVTQSSRYLVKRTGEKVFLECVQDMDHENMFWYRQDPGLGLRLIYFSYDVKMKEKGDIPEGYSVSREKKERFSLILESASTNQTSMYLCASSSENSYEQYFGPGTRLTVT.

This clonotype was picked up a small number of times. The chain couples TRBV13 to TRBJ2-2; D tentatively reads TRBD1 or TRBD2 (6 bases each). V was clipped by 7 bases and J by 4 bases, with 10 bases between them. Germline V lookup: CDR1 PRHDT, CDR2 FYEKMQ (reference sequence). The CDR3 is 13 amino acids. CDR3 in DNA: TGTGCCAGCACGGGGGCGGTCACCGGGGAGCTGTTTTTT. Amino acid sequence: CASTGAVTGELFF.

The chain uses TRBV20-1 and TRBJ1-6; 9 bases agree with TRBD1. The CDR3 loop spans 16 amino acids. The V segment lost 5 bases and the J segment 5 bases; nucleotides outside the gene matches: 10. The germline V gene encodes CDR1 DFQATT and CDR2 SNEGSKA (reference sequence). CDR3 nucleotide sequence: TGCAGTGCTGGGGACAGGGTGAATCCCAATAATTCACCCCTCCACTTT. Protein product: CSAGDRVNPNNSPLHF.